What follows describes a single T cell receptor (beta chain). Its target is not known. In TCRdb, the 5' RACE reads were re-called with MiXCR into one record per CDR3 protein. The table includes about 480,000 distinct CDR3 sequences, approximately 15% detected once. The sample originates from a study of identical twins. Study-wide results and caveats: Instead of following the same donors, the conclusions were based on cross-sectional statistical analysis.

This sample also appeared in a second study, on yellow fever vaccine responses in identical twins.

This clonotype originated in a woman aged 18-29 years in good health. Sequencing used CD4+ T cells sorted from blood.

The CDR3 sequence is CSASREGGLAGHQFF. The CDR3 DNA reads TGCAGTGCTAGTAGAGAGGGGGGACTAGCGGGGCACCAGTTCTTC. This chain uses TRBV20-1 with TRBJ2-1; TRBD2 aligns across 13 bases. J gave up 13 bases and V 3 bases, and 12 bases lay outside the gene matches. Germline V CDR1 and CDR2: DFQATT, SNEGSKA (reference sequence). CDR3 length: 15 amino acids.